This T cell receptor beta chain appears in the sequencing data of a study of blood T cell repertoires in COVID-19. Germline-derived CDR1 and CDR2 are MDHEN and SYDVKM. The CDR3 totals 16 residues. V was clipped by 6 bases and J by 3 bases, with 17 bases between them. Clones were sequenced by immunoSEQ multiplex PCR, and TCRdb holds only the in-frame ones, with some missing. This table holds approximately 68,000 clones, around 83% found once. The sequence came from a woman of 80 years or more with active or convalescent COVID-19. Sequenced input: peripheral blood. The chain employs TRBV28 and TRBJ1-4; D remains ambiguous. The CDR3, as DNA: TGTGCCAGCAGCGGGAGAACCTCCCCCTCTAATGAAAAACTGTTTTTT. Encoded protein: CASSGRTSPSNEKLFF. The variable domain in full, completed from reference TRBV28 and TRBJ1-4, reads DVKVTQSSRYLVKRTGEKVFLECVQDMDHENMFWYRQDPGLGLRLIYFSYDVKMKEKGDIPEGYSVSREKKERFSLILESASTNQTSMYLCASSGRTSPSNEKLFFGSGTQLSVL.